This TCR beta chain was captured by sequencing in a study of T cells in Graves' hyperthyroidism and ophthalmopathy. As for the study in general: Peripheral blood was obtained at initial diagnosis, preceding any treatment. Study-wide results and caveats: In simple terms, a model built on 13 V-J features told ophthalmopathy apart from stable hyperthyroidism.

There were TCR beta CDR3 regions amplified from RNA transcripts. A set of HTBI primers served as the primers for a first-round RT-PCR of the TCR CDR3. TCRdb analysed the multiplex PCR reads with MiXCR anew, one entry per CDR3 protein. The sample yields about 360,000 distinct CDR3 sequences, under 15% seen once. Per germline, CDR1 SGHTS and CDR2 YDEGEE. Deletions cut 0 bases from V and 1 base from J, with 11 bases between. The CDR3 is 16 residues long. Many counts were recorded for this clonotype. The target antigen is unknown. Sequencing used blood. V and J are TRBV5-8 and TRBJ1-5; perhaps TRBD1 as D (5 bases). The TCR comes from a woman between 18 and 29 years old with Graves' hyperthyroidism. CDR3 region: CASSLEGPPSNQPQHF. The CDR3 nucleotides read TGTGCCAGCAGCTTGGAGGGACCGCCGAGCAATCAGCCCCAGCATTTT.